This T cell receptor beta chain was found in a study of blood T cell repertoires in COVID-19. Authors' processing steps: Estimation of nucleated cell counts was performed using reference gene primer amplification. Repertoires were generated with immunoSEQ multiplex PCR, while TCRdb's copy carries only in-frame clones and drops some. The V and J calls and clone size were taken over from that table, and D and trimming were inferred from the DNA. The sample holds hundreds of thousands of clones; 75% to 90% are singletons and the top ten take roughly 1.1%. The clonotype was recovered from a man aged 25-40 years who had recovered from COVID-19. The specimen sequenced was PBMCs or T cells enriched from blood (not recorded which).

The CDR3 is CASSVWGTGAEAFF. In nucleotides, the CDR3 is TGTGCCAGCAGCGTCTGGGGGACAGGGGCTGAAGCTTTCTTT. This chain uses TRBV5-4 with TRBJ1-1; 10 nucleotides match TRBD1. Germline V CDR1 and CDR2: SGHNT, YYREEE (reference sequence). J gave up 6 bases and V 4 bases, and 6 bases lay outside the gene matches. The CDR3 extends over 14 amino acids. Variable domain in full (rest from reference TRBV5-4 and TRBJ1-1): ETGVTQSPTHLIKTRGQQVTLRCSSQSGHNTVSWYQQALGQGPQFIFQYYREEENGRGNFPPRFSGLQFPNYSSELNVNALELDDSALYLCASSVWGTGAEAFFGQGTRLTVV.